The next 8 T cell receptor beta chains were all read from a single sample in a study of blood T cell repertoires in COVID-19. Produced via immunoSEQ multiplex PCR; TCRdb's table is partial and in-frame only. This sample carries around 93,000 clones, 88% of them seen once, and the ten largest clones take around 10%. The sequenced sample was peripheral blood. The receptors derive from a man aged 80 or over with acute or convalescent COVID-19.

The chain carries TRBV7-2 and TRBJ2-5; D may be TRBD1 (5 bases). Germline V gene lookup returns CDR1 SGHTA and CDR2 FQGNSA. CDR3 length equals 14 residues. V lost 1 base, J lost 1 base, and 7 bases lay in between. CDR3 nucleotide sequence: TGTGCCAGCAGCTTAGTAGGGGCCCAAGAGACCCAGTACTTC. This sequence encodes CASSLVGAQETQYF.

The chain is built from TRBV10-2 and TRBJ1-6; 8 bases are a match to TRBD1. CDR1 WSHSY and CDR2 SAAADI come from the germline V gene. The CDR3 is 16 residues long. V dropped 2 bases and J dropped 9; count of bases not matched to a gene: 9. The CDR3 region is CASSETLPGGFSPLHF. The CDR3 coding sequence is TGCGCCAGCAGTGAGACCCTCCCAGGGGGCTTTTCACCCCTCCACTTT.

V usage is TRBV27 and J usage is TRBJ1-5; 7 bases fit TRBD1. V was pared by 2 bases and J by 2 bases, with 9 bases of the junction left unmatched. The CDR3 covers 17 residues. Germline V gene sequence: CDR1 MNHEY, CDR2 SMNVEV (reference sequence). This CDR3 is CASSLMATGKGNQPQHF. In DNA, the CDR3 is TGTGCCAGCAGTTTAATGGCGACAGGGAAGGGCAATCAGCCCCAGCATTTT.

This CDR3 is CATSAPQDSNEQFF. The CDR3 nucleotides read TGTGCCACCAGTGCCCCTCAGGACTCCAATGAGCAGTTCTTC. The chain combines TRBV24-1 with TRBJ2-1; D may be TRBD2 (5 bases). V was cut by 5 bases and J by 6 bases, with 13 bases left in between. Germline assignment: CDR1 KGHDR and CDR2 SFDVKD. This CDR3 region has 14 residues.

The chain has TRBV7-9 and TRBJ1-2, with 10 bases matching TRBD1. The germline V gene encodes CDR1 SEHNR and CDR2 FQNEAQ (reference sequence). CDR3 size: 16 residues. J gave up 3 bases and V 5 bases, and 9 bases lay outside the gene matches. Here the CDR3 DNA reads TGTGCCAGCAGCCCGCGGACAGGGGGGACTTACTATGGCTACACCTTC. Residues: CASSPRTGGTYYGYTF.

The J gene is TRBJ2-7, the V gene TRBV6-1; 9 bases are a match to TRBD1. The length of the CDR3 is 15 residues. The germline V gene encodes CDR1 MNHNS and CDR2 SASEGT. V was pared by 3 bases and J by 1 base, with 4 bases of the junction left unmatched. CDR3 coding DNA: TGTGCCAGCAGTGACCCGGGACAGGGTTCCTACGAGCAGTACTTC. This translates into CASSDPGQGSYEQYF.

The J gene is TRBJ1-2, the V gene TRBV14, with TRBD1 as a possible D gene (6 bases). Per germline, CDR1 SGHDN and CDR2 FVKESK. Trimming left V 1 base short and J 4 bases short, with 13 bases between. There are 15 residues in the CDR3. The CDR3, as DNA: TGTGCCAGCAGCCAAGTCGTTGGGACACCCTATGGCTACACCTTC. As protein: CASSQVVGTPYGYTF.

The genes are TRBV6-5 and TRBJ1-3, with a possible D match to TRBD1 (5 bases). Germline CDR1 and CDR2: MNHEY and SVGAGI. CDR3 length: 15 amino acids. V lost 5 bases, J lost 0 bases, and 11 bases lay in between. This CDR3 is CASSTGLASGNTIYF. As DNA, the CDR3 is TGTGCCAGCAGTACGGGACTCGCCTCTGGAAACACCATATATTTT.